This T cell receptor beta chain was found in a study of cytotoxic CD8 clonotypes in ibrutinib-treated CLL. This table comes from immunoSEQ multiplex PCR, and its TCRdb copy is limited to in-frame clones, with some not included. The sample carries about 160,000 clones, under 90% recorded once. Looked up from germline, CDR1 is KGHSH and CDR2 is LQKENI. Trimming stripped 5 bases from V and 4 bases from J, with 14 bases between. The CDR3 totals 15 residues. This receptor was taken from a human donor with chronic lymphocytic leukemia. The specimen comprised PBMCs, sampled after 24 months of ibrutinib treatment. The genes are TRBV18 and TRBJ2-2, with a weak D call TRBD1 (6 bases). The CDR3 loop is CASSFWDTSTGELFF. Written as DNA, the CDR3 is TGTGCCAGCTCATTTTGGGACACTAGCACCGGGGAGCTGTTTTTT.